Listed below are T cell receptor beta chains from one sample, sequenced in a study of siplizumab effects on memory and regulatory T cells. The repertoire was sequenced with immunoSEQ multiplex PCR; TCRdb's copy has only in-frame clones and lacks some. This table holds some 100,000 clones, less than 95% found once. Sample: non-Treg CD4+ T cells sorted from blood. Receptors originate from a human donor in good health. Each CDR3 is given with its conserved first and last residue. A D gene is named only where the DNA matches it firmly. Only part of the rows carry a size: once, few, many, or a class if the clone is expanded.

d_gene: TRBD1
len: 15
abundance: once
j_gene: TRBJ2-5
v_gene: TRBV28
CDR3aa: CASSPIGTGQETQYF
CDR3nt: TGTGCCAGCAGCCCGATCGGGACAGGTCAAGAGACCCAGTACTTC

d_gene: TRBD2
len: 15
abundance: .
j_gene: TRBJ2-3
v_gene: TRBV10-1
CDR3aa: CASRGTSGSTDTQYF
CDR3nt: TGCGCCAGCAGGGGAACTAGCGGGAGCACAGATACGCAGTATTTT

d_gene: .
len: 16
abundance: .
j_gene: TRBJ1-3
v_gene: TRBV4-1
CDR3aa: CASTLTLQGSGNTIYF
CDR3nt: TGCGCCAGCACCTTAACTTTACAGGGCTCTGGAAACACCATATATTTT

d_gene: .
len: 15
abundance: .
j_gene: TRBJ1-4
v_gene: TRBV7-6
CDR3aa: CASSLEAERNEKLFF
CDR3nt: TGTGCCAGCAGCTTAGAGGCGGAGCGAAATGAAAAACTGTTTTTT

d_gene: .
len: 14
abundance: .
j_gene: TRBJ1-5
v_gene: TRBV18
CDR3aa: CASSPGLEDQPQHF
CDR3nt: TGTGCCAGCTCACCGGGCCTCGAAGACCAGCCCCAGCATTTT

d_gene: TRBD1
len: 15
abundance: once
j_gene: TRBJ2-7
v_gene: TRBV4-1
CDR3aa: CASSQPGQGPYEQYF
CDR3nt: TGCGCCAGCAGCCAGCCGGGACAGGGTCCGTACGAGCAGTACTTC

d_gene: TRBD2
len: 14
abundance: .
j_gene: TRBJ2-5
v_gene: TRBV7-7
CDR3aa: CASSLLGGMETQYF
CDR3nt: TGTGCTAGCAGCTTACTGGGGGGGATGGAGACCCAGTACTTC

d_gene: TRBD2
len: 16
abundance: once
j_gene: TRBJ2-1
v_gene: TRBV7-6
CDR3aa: CASSLGTSGSSNEQFF
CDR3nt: TGTGCCAGCAGCTTAGGGACTAGCGGGAGTTCGAATGAGCAGTTCTTC

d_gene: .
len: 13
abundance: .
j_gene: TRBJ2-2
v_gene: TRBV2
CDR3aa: CASSSVGPGELFF
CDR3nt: TGTGCCAGCTCCAGCGTAGGTCCCGGGGAGCTGTTTTTT

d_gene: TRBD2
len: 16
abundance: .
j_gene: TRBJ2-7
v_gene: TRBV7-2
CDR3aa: CASSLDSGSTSYEQYF
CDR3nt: TGTGCCAGCAGCTTAGATAGCGGGAGCACCTCCTACGAGCAGTACTTC

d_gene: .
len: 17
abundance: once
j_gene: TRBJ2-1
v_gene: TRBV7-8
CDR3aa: CASSLIASTSNYNEQFF
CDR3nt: TGTGCCAGCAGCTTAATAGCCTCAACGAGTAATTACAATGAGCAGTTCTTC

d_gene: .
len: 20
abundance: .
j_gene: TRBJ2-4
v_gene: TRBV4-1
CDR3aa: CASSQDQSLRDVEAKNIQYF
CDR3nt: TGCGCCAGCAGCCAAGACCAAAGCCTCCGGGACGTTGAAGCCAAAAACATTCAGTACTTC

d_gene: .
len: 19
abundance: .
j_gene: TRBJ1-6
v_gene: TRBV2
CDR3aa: CATKTKARGLSSYNSPLHF
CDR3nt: TGTGCCACCAAAACGAAGGCCAGGGGACTGAGCTCCTATAATTCACCCCTCCACTTT

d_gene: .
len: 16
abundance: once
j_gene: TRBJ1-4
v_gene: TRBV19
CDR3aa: CASSRLDGATNEKLFF
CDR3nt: TGTGCCAGTAGTCGTCTTGACGGCGCAACTAATGAAAAACTGTTTTTT

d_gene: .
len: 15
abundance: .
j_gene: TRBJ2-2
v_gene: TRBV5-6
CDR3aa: CASSLLSGEAGELFF
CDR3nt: TGTGCCAGCAGCTTGCTGTCGGGAGAGGCCGGGGAGCTGTTTTTT

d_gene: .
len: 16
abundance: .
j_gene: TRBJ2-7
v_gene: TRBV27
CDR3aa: CASSFDLDGASYEQYF
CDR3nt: TGTGCCAGCAGTTTCGACCTCGACGGAGCTTCCTACGAGCAGTACTTC

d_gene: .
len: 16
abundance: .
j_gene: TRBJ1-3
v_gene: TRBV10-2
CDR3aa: CASSESGRNYRNTIYF
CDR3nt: TGCGCCAGCAGTGAGTCGGGACGGAACTACCGAAACACCATATATTTT

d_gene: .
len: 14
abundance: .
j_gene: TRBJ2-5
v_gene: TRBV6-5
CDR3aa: CASSYSIAIETQYF
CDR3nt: TGTGCCAGCAGTTACTCGATTGCCATAGAGACCCAGTACTTC

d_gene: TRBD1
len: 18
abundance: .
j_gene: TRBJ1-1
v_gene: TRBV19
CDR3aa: CASSPYPGQGESPAGAFF
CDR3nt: TGTGCCAGTAGTCCTTATCCGGGACAGGGTGAGTCCCCCGCGGGGGCTTTCTTT

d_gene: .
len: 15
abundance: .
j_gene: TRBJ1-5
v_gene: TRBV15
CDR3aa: CATSRDRGSNQPQHF
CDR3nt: TGTGCCACCAGCAGAGATCGCGGTAGCAATCAGCCCCAGCATTTT

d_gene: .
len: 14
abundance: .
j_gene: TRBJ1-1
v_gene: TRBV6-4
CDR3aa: CASRLTTSATEAFF
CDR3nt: TGTGCCAGCAGACTAACCACCTCAGCAACTGAAGCTTTCTTT

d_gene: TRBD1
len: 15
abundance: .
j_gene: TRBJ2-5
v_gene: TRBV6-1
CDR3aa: CASSPDRGLRETQYF
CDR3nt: TGTGCCAGCAGTCCGGACAGGGGCCTTCGGGAGACCCAGTACTTC

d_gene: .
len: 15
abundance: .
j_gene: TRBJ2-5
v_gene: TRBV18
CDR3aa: CASSPGTLTRETQYF
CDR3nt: TGTGCCAGCTCCCCCGGGACTCTCACCCGAGAGACCCAGTACTTC

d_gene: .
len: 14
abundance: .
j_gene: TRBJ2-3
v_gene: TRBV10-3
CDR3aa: CAISEGPNADTQYF
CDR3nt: TGTGCCATCAGTGAAGGGCCAAACGCAGATACGCAGTATTTT

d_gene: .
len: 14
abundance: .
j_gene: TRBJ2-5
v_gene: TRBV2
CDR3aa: CASSDPGAVETQYF
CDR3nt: TGTGCCAGCAGTGACCCCGGGGCGGTGGAGACCCAGTACTTC

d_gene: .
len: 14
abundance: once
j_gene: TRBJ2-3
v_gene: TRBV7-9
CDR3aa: CASSLRDWTDTQYF
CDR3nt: TGTGCCAGCAGCTTAAGGGACTGGACAGATACGCAGTATTTT

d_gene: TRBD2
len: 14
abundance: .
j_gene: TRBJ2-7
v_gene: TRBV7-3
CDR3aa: CASSLSGRAYEQYF
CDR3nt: TGTGCCAGCAGCCTTAGCGGGAGGGCCTACGAGCAGTACTTC

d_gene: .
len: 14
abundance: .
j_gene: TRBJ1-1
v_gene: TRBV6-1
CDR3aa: CASRRTFWDTEAFF
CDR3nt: TGTGCCAGCAGGCGGACATTCTGGGACACTGAAGCTTTCTTT

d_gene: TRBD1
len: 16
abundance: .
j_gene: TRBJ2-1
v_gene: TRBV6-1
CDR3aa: CASSESHRGDYNEQFF
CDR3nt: TGTGCCAGCAGTGAATCCCACAGGGGAGACTACAATGAGCAGTTCTTC

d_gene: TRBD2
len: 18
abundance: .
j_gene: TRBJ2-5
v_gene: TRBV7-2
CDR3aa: CASSLGKLAGIGVETQYF
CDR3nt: TGTGCCAGCAGCTTAGGGAAGTTAGCGGGGATAGGGGTAGAGACCCAGTACTTC

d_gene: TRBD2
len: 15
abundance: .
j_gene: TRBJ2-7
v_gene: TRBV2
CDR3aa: CASRARLAGGVEQYF
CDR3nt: TGTGCCAGCAGAGCAAGACTAGCGGGGGGTGTCGAGCAGTACTTC

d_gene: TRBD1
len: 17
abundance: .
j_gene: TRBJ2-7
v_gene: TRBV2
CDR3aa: CASRGGQGARGPYEQYF
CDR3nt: TGTGCCAGCAGGGGGGGACAGGGGGCGCGAGGACCCTACGAGCAGTACTTC

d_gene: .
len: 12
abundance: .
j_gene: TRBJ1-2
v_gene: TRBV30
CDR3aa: CACLNTFYGYTF
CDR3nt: TGTGCCTGTCTAAACACGTTCTATGGCTACACCTTC

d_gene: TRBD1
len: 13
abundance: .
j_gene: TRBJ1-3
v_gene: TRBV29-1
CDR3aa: CSVARGDGNTIYF
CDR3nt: TGCAGCGTTGCCAGGGGGGATGGAAACACCATATATTTT

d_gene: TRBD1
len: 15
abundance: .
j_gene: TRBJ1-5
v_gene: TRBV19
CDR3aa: CASSTTGGSNQPQHF
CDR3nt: TGTGCCAGTAGTACGACAGGGGGGAGCAATCAGCCCCAGCATTTT

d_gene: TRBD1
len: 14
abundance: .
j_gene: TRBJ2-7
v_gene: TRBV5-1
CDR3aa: CASSLRQGTDEQYF
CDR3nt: TGCGCCAGCAGCTTAAGACAGGGGACGGACGAGCAGTACTTC

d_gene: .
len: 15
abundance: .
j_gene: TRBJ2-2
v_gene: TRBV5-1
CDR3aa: CASSPWGSNTGELFF
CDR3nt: TGCGCCAGCAGCCCTTGGGGGTCGAACACCGGGGAGCTGTTTTTT

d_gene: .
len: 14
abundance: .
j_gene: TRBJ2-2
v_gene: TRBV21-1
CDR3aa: CASSSKRDTGELFF
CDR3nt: TGTGCCAGCAGCTCTAAGCGGGACACCGGGGAGCTGTTTTTT

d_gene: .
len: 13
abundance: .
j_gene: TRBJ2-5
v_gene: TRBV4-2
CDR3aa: CASSQGGGETQYF
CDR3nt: TGTGCCAGCAGCCAGGGGGGAGGAGAGACCCAGTACTTC

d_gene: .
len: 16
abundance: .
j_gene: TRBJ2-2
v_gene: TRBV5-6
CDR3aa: CASSLEGGAVTGELFF
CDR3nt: TGTGCCAGCAGCTTGGAAGGGGGAGCGGTCACCGGGGAGCTGTTTTTT

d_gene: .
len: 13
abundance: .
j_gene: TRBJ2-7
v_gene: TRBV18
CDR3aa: CASSRDTTYEQYF
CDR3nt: TGTGCCAGCTCACGGGACACTACCTACGAGCAGTACTTC

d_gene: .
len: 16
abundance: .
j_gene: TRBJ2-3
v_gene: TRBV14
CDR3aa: CARFSDRQVPTDTQYF
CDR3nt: TGTGCCAGGTTTTCCGACAGGCAAGTTCCCACAGATACGCAGTATTTT

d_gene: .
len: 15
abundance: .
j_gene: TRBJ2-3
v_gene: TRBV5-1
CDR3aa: CASSEPGTFTDTQYF
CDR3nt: TGCGCCAGCAGCGAGCCGGGGACATTCACAGATACGCAGTATTTT

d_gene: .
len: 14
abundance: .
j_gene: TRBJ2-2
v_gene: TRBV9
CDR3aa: CASSVGGAAGELFF
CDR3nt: TGTGCCAGCAGCGTAGGTGGGGCGGCCGGGGAGCTGTTTTTT

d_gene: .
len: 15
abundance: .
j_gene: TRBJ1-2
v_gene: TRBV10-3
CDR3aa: CAISESAVLNYGYTF
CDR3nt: TGTGCCATCAGTGAGTCGGCAGTCCTTAACTATGGCTACACCTTC

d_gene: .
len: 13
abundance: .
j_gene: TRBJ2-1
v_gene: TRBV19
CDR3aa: CASSGRGNNEQFF
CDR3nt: TGTGCCAGTAGTGGCAGGGGAAATAATGAGCAGTTCTTC

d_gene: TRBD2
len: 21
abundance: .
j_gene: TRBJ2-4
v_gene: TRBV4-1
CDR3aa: CASSQVGLAGGPHIAKNIQYF
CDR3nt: TGCGCCAGCAGCCAAGTGGGACTAGCGGGAGGGCCCCATATAGCCAAAAACATTCAGTACTTC

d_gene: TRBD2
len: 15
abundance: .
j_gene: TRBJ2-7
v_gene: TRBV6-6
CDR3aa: CASSYFGAGAYEQYF
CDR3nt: TGTGCCAGCAGTTACTTCGGGGCGGGAGCCTACGAGCAGTACTTC

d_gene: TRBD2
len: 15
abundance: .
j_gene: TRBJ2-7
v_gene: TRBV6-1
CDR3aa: CASRLGLGGVYEQYF
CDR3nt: TGTGCCAGCAGACTCGGACTAGGTGGGGTCTACGAGCAGTACTTC